One sample yielded the 23 T cell receptor beta chains listed below, sequenced in a study of blood T cells in healthy people across ages. A second about 7 to 12 cycle PCR used barcoded and J-beta primers. TCRdb called the 5' RACE reads again in MiXCR, with one record for every CDR3 protein. The table has hundreds of thousands of distinct CDR3 sequences, roughly half seen once; the top ten hold roughly 14%. Sequencing was performed on blood. Receptor source: an elderly woman in good health.

This clonotype showed up many times. This chain connects TRBV5-1 to TRBJ2-3; TRBD2 aligns across 12 bases. The germline V gene encodes CDR1 SGHRS and CDR2 YFSETQ. The ends lost 4 bases at V and 10 bases at J; junction bases unmatched: 19. The CDR3 runs to 18 residues. CDR3 DNA: TGCGCCAGCAGCACTAGCGGGAGGACCCTGTTGGCCACAGGAGCGCAGTATTTT. The encoded protein is CASSTSGRTLLATGAQYF.

The CDR3 DNA reads as TGCAGCGTTGAAGATCTTGGAGGAGCGGGGGGGCCAGGAGATACGCAGTATTTT. This codes for CSVEDLGGAGGPGDTQYF. This rearrangement joins TRBV29-1 to TRBJ2-3; 10 bases agree with TRBD2. The CDR3 contains 18 residues. Germline lookup yields CDR1 SQVTM and CDR2 ANQGSEA. V lost 0 bases to trimming and J lost 5 bases; unmatched junction nucleotides: 14.

This clonotype was detected many times. In nucleotides, the CDR3 is TGTGCCAGCCTTACCGGGACACAACAAGAGACCCAGTACTTC. Its protein is CASLTGTQQETQYF. The rearrangement uses TRBV28 and TRBJ2-5; weak D call: TRBD1 (6 bases). The ends were cut back, 8 bases at V and 2 bases at J, with 15 bases in the middle. This CDR3 comprises 14 residues. Germline CDR1 and CDR2: MDHEN and SYDVKM.

Concerning this clonotype: Since a much larger clone is just one base distant, this may be a read error. V gene TRBV2 combines with J gene TRBJ1-2; maybe TRBD1 (6 bases). CDR1 and CDR2 (germline): SNHLY, FYNNEI. The CDR3 length is 13 residues. CDR3 amino acids: CVSRAGTYYGYTF. The CDR3 nucleotides are TGTGTCAGCAGGGCCGGGACATACTATGGCTACACCTTC.

The gene calls are TRBV24-1 and TRBJ1-2; no definite D call. The germline CDR1 and CDR2 sequences are KGHDR and SFDVKD. V was trimmed by 0 bases and J by 8 bases, leaving 3 bases between them. The CDR3 is 11 amino acids. CDR3 bases: TGTGCCACCAGTGATTTGCGCGGCTACACCTTC. Its translation: CATSDLRGYTF.

In its sample, this clonotype was seen many times. The chain carries TRBV10-3 and TRBJ1-5; TRBD1 is a possible D gene (6 bases). V lost 9 bases, J lost 3 bases, and 12 bases lay in between. This CDR3 has 13 amino acids. Germline CDR1 reads ENHRY; CDR2 reads SYGVKD. This chain's CDR3 is CAMGGQPNQPQHF. In nucleotides, the CDR3 is TGTGCCATGGGAGGACAGCCCAATCAGCCCCAGCATTTT.

This clonotype showed up many times. V and J are TRBV6-1 and TRBJ2-1; 11 positions agree with TRBD2. Germline V gene lookup returns CDR1 MNHNS and CDR2 SASEGT. V trimming: 6 bases; J trimming: 0 bases; junction bases outside the gene matches: 13. CDR3 length: 19 residues. The CDR3 bases are TGTGCCAGCAGAAATAGCGGGAGGGAGGGGGTAAGCTCCTACAATGAGCAGTTCTTC. This codes for CASRNSGREGVSSYNEQFF.

This clonotype was detected a few times. The rearrangement links TRBV20-1 to TRBJ2-1; the D gene is possibly TRBD2 (5 bases). Germline V gives CDR1 DFQATT, CDR2 SNEGSKA (reference sequence). The CDR3 is made up of 14 amino acids. Trimming left V 0 bases short and J 4 bases short, with 10 bases between. CDR3 in DNA: TGCAGTGCTAGAGACCACCGGGGTTACAATGAGCAGTTCTTC. Translated, it gives CSARDHRGYNEQFF.

The chain joins TRBV7-9 to TRBJ2-1, with 10 bases matching TRBD1. The J call may not be correct, given that the DNA end is closer to TRBJ2-7. The CDR3 runs 14 residues. Germline CDR1 and CDR2: SEHNR and FQNEAQ (reference sequence). CDR3 protein: CASSGGTGANEQYF. CDR3 coding DNA: TGTGCCAGCAGTGGCGGGACAGGGGCTAATGAGCAGTACTTC.

This clonotype was seen only a few times. The chain uses TRBV6-5 and TRBJ2-3, with TRBD2 matching 7 bases. This CDR3 is 14 amino acids long. With V trimmed by 5 bases and J by 4 bases, 6 bases remained unmatched. Germline lookup yields CDR1 MNHEY and CDR2 SVGAGI. The CDR3 spells CASSRTAGADTQYF. DNA of the CDR3: TGTGCCAGCAGTAGGACGGCGGGGGCAGATACGCAGTATTTT.

About this clonotype itself: A much larger clone lies one base from this, so it may be a read error. The V call is TRBV7-3, the J call TRBJ2-4; 12 positions agree with TRBD1. Looked up from germline, CDR1 is SGHTA and CDR2 is FQGTGA. The CDR3 consists of 14 residues. CDR3 coding DNA: TGTGCCGGCAGCTTAGGGACAGGGGGCAACATTCAGTACTTC. It translates to CAGSLGTGGNIQYF.

J is TRBJ2-3 and V is TRBV5-1, with 9 bases identical to TRBD2. With V trimmed by 4 bases and J by 6 bases, 9 bases remained unmatched. Looked up from germline, CDR1 is SGHRS and CDR2 is YFSETQ. The length of the CDR3 is 15 residues. CDR3: CASSLLGLALDTQYF. Here the CDR3 DNA reads TGCGCCAGCAGCCTCTTGGGACTAGCATTGGATACGCAGTATTTT.

The chain uses TRBV7-9 and TRBJ1-5; D possibly corresponds to TRBD1 (5 bases). The ends were cut back, 8 bases at V and 1 base at J, with 15 bases in the middle. The CDR3 has 15 residues. Per germline, CDR1 SEHNR and CDR2 FQNEAQ (reference sequence). CDR3 region: CASSPGILSNQPQHF. The CDR3 DNA reads TGTGCCAGCTCCCCAGGGATTTTAAGCAATCAGCCCCAGCATTTT. Based on the CDR3 plus reference TRBV7-9 and TRBJ1-5, the full variable domain is DTGVSQNPRHKITKRGQNVTFRCDPISEHNRLYWYRQTLGQGPEFLTYFQNEAQLEKSRLLSDRFSAERPKGSFSTLEIQRTEQGDSAMYLCASSPGILSNQPQHFGDGTRLSIL.

The V call is TRBV4-2, the J call TRBJ2-4, with a tentative D call TRBD1 (6 bases). The J call may be mistaken, given a closer DNA end match to TRBJ2-7. CDR3 size: 15 residues. The V gene's germline CDR1 is LGHNA and CDR2 YNFKEQ. The CDR3 loop is CASSQGGRNGFEQYF. CDR3 DNA: TGTGCCAGCAGCCAAGGGGGGCGGAACGGATTCGAGCAGTACTTC.

This clonotype has only a few counts. The chain carries TRBV20-1 and TRBJ1-5; 8 nucleotides agree with TRBD1. The CDR3 extends over 13 amino acids. Trimming removed 5 bases from V and 8 bases from J; junction bases left unmatched: 8. Germline values: CDR1 DFQATT, CDR2 SNEGSKA (reference sequence). The CDR3 reads CSALDRVIKPQHF. The CDR3 coding sequence is TGCAGTGCTTTGGACAGGGTGATCAAGCCCCAGCATTTT.

This clonotype has just one count. This could be a read error, since a much larger clone is one nucleotide away. CDR3 in DNA: TGCAGCGTTGAATTGGGACTAGCGGGGAACACAGATACGCAGTATTTT. Its translation is CSVELGLAGNTDTQYF. The chain links TRBV29-1 to TRBJ2-3, with 13 bases lining up with TRBD2. After removal of 2 bases from V and 2 bases from J, the junction contained 4 bases not matched to a gene. Germline CDR1 and CDR2: SQVTM and ANQGSEA. CDR3 size: 16 residues.

This clonotype has just a few counts. This chain uses TRBV27 with TRBJ2-7; D not resolved. CDR1 and CDR2 from the germline V gene are MNHEY and SMNVEV (reference sequence). The V and J ends lost 2 bases and 2 bases respectively, with 7 bases between them. The CDR3 totals 13 residues. CDR3 amino acids: CASSLGSPYEQYF. The CDR3 bases are TGTGCCAGCAGTTTAGGGTCCCCCTACGAGCAGTACTTC.

This clonotype has at least ten counts. This chain links TRBV24-1 with TRBJ1-5, with D perhaps TRBD1 (5 bases). Germline lookup yields CDR1 KGHDR and CDR2 SFDVKD. Trimming cost V 6 bases and J 0 bases, with 11 bases left between them. The CDR3 loop spans 15 amino acids. CDR3 bases: TGTGCCACCAGTCAAACAGGACATAGCAATCAGCCCCAGCATTTT. The encoded protein is CATSQTGHSNQPQHF.

This clonotype showed up many times. The chain links TRBV14 to TRBJ2-6; no clear D gene. From germline, CDR1 is SGHDN and CDR2 FVKESK. The CDR3 has 18 residues. V was shortened by 2 bases and J by 4 bases, with 18 bases between the two germline ends. The CDR3 nucleotides read TGTGCCAGCAGCCAACGGACGAAGTCCCCTTCCGGGGCCAACGTCCTGACTTTC. Translated, it gives CASSQRTKSPSGANVLTF.

The V and J genes are TRBV28 and TRBJ2-3; 12 bases agree with TRBD2. V was pared by 6 bases and J by 2 bases, with 6 bases of the junction left unmatched. In germline, CDR1 is MDHEN, CDR2 SYDVKM. The CDR3 runs 16 residues. In DNA form, the CDR3 reads TGTGCCAGCAGCGCTCCTAGCGGGGGGGCCACAGATACGCAGTATTTT. This sequence encodes CASSAPSGGATDTQYF.

This clonotype was seen a few times. The rearrangement links TRBV5-1 to TRBJ2-2, with D maybe TRBD1 (6 bases). With 4 bases removed from V and 2 bases from J, the gap between germline ends came to 12 bases. Germline lookup yields CDR1 SGHRS and CDR2 YFSETQ. CDR3 size: 15 residues. The CDR3 DNA follows: TGCGCCAGCAGCCTGGGACAACCCAACACCGGGGAGCTGTTTTTT. Amino acid sequence: CASSLGQPNTGELFF. Drawing the rest from reference TRBV5-1 and TRBJ2-2, the complete variable domain is KAGVTQTPRYLIKTRGQQVTLSCSPISGHRSVSWYQQTPGQGLQFLFEYFSETQRNKGNFPGRFSGRQFSNSRSEMNVSTLELGDSALYLCASSLGQPNTGELFFGEGSRLTVL.

The rearrangement joins TRBV20-1 to TRBJ2-1, with 10 bases lining up with TRBD2. The J call may be faulty, since TRBJ2-7 better matches the DNA end. CDR1 is DFQATT and CDR2 is SNEGSKA in the germline V gene (reference sequence). The CDR3 runs to 14 residues. Here the CDR3 reads CSARQAGGYNEQYF. The CDR3 bases are TGCAGTGCTAGACAAGCGGGAGGGTACAATGAGCAGTACTTC.

This clonotype showed up many times. The J gene is TRBJ2-1, the V gene TRBV28; no reliable D call. Trimming shortened V by 3 bases and J by 6 bases, and 6 bases separated the two germline ends. This CDR3 is built from 12 residues. Germline assignment: CDR1 MDHEN and CDR2 SYDVKM. The CDR3 DNA sequence: TGTGCCAGCAGTTTTCGAGTCAATGAGCAGTTCTTC. Translated: CASSFRVNEQFF.